Described below is a single TCR beta chain sequence and its context. This clonotype was observed many times. Its binding antigen is unknown. Within one base of it there is no much larger clone, and no base qualities were kept. These data come from a study of human T cells and chemical hapten exposure (dated by TCRdb to the early 2020s). Regarding the research as a whole: For sensitization, 2% DPC in acetone was applied to a roughly 2 cm by roughly 2 cm area of upper inner arm skin. Throughout the approximately 26-week study period, patients were also given weekly therapeutic DPC doses on the scalp. Patch testing was performed on the upper back with Finn chambers containing 0.01% DPC, and the patch tests were scored after 6 days according to International Contact Dermatitis Research Group standards. Most of the patients in the cohort were female, and the cohort covered alopecia areata with under or over 50% scalp involvement, alopecia totalis and alopecia universalis. Libraries were combined into a pool for sequencing, and differences in TCR yield between samples came mainly from small differences in library volumes within the pool. This study followed changes in the peripheral blood TCR repertoire in vivo during primary and secondary sensitization of alopecia patients to the hapten diphenylcyclopropenone (DPC). Blood samples were taken from patients before sensitization (week 0) and then at 2, 6 and about 24 weeks after DPC sensitization. For TCR sequencing, blood came from approximately 29 alopecia patients at anywhere from one to four time points (pre-sensitization, 2, 6 and 24 weeks).

The time point label on this specimen signifies: patch test 1, 2 weeks after DPC sensitization. The treatment or condition label corresponds to: therapeutic diphenylcyclopropenone sensitization with weekly scalp DPC. Blood at each patch-test visit was drawn before the patch test was applied. Patients were eligible if aged 18 to 70, diagnosed with alopecia and judged suitable for DPC therapy, and pregnant patients were excluded. Total RNA was extracted from unfractionated whole blood that had been collected in Tempus Blood RNA tubes. Points the paper makes about the study in general: Patch test score correlated positively with the number of PT1 expanded TCRs, reaching significance at thresholds 8, 16 and 32 but not at 4. DPC sensitization did not change how many TCRs were above 1 in 1000 frequency, and no evidence was found of alterations in global repertoire structure. After repeated subsampling, the strength of the expansion versus patch-test correlation and the threshold at which it became significant changed. Significantly more large CDR3 similarity clusters were formed by expanded TCRs than by pre-sensitization or healthy control sets, consistent with antigen-driven responses. All patients had alopecia, a presumed autoimmune disease, so their immune response might differ from that of healthy individuals.

CDR1 MNHEY and CDR2 SVGAGI were looked up in the germline V gene. Spanning cysteine to phenylalanine, the CDR3 consists of 13 amino acids. Of the read, only the CDR3 DNA is kept; its 39 bases are in frame from base 1. V loses 6 bases, J loses 5 bases, and the germline ends lie 13 bases apart. The library was made by RACE. Instrument used: NextSeq 500. During library preparation, unique molecular identifiers were attached to individual cDNA molecules so that TCRs could be counted quantitatively and reproducibly. Both TCR alpha and TCR beta chains were sequenced from each blood RNA sample. As for the authors' bioinformatics: Samples had a median of roughly 99,000 TCRs, with a range from about 23,224 to 750,000. V, J and CDR3 annotation of the TCR reads was carried out using the Decombinator software suite. For PS versus PT1 abundance plots, all samples were subsampled to the same number of TCRs (28,000). TCRs were defined as expanded if absent before sensitization and observed at least eight times at the 2-week time point. TCRdb took the public reads, trimmed them with fastp at Q25, ran MiXCR for clone calling and kept in-frame beta chains. CDR3 protein sequences are deduplicated, and each keeps its most common genes and DNA. The V and J calls and clone size are TCRdb's, not the authors'. The sample table lists tens of thousands of distinct CDR3 sequences, about a tenth of them with a count of one. The ten top clones hold roughly 15% of the sample.

This sequence originates from a woman in her thirties or forties with alopecia areata. Some clones in this sample may be carry-over from other donors' samples. The chain employs TRBV6-5 and TRBJ2-5; perhaps TRBD2 is the D gene, with 6 bases matching. This specimen consisted of whole blood, obtained in connection with sensitization to the hapten diphenylcyclopropenone (DPC). The nucleotide sequence is given as TGTGCCAGCAGCCCTTTTGCGGGGGAGACCCAGTACTTC. This sequence encodes CASSPFAGETQYF.